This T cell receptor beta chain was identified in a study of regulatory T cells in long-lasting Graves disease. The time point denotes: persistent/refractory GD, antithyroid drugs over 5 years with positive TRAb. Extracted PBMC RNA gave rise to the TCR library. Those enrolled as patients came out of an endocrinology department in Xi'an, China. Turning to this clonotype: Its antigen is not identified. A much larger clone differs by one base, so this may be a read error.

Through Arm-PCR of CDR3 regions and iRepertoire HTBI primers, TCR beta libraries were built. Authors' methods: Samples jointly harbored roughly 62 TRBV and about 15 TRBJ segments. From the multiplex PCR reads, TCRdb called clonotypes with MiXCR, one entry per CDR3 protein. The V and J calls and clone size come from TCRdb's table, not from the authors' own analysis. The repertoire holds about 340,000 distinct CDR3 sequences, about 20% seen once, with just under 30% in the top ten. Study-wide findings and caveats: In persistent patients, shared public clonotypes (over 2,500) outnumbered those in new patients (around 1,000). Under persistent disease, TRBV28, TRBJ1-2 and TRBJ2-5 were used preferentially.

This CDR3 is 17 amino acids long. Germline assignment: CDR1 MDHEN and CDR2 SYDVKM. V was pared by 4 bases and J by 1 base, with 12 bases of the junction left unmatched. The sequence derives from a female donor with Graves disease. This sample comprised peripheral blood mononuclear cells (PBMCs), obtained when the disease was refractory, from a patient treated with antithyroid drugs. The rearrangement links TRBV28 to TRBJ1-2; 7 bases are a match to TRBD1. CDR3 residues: CASSSWTGTALNYGYTF. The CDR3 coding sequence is TGTGCCAGCAGTTCCTGGACAGGCACCGCTCTTAACTATGGCTACACCTTC.